The clone carrying this T cell receptor (beta chain) showed up just once. This specimen includes other DNA sequences encoding the same CDR3. This sample is drawn from a study of shared clonotypes between healthy human individuals. An assay was performed, and its level was deep. Assay used: immunoSEQ multiplex PCR; TCRdb lists only in-frame clones, some missing. The repertoire includes approximately 1.9 million clones, about 94% of them detected once, and less than 2% sits in the top ten. CD45RO-negative, CCR7-positively selected cells formed the naive CD8 fraction, excluding terminally differentiated effector memory CD45RA+ cells. The ends were cut back, 3 bases at V and 0 bases at J, with 9 bases in the middle. Germline loops: CDR1 LNHDA, CDR2 SQIVND (reference sequence). The CDR3 covers 14 residues.

This TCR derives from a man between 18 and 35 years old in good health. Some clones in this sample may be carry-over from other donors' samples. Sequencing input: naive CD8+ T cells from PBMCs. The chain employs TRBV19 and TRBJ2-7; D gene ambiguous. The CDR3 is CASSIGADSYEQYF. CDR3 sequence (DNA): TGTGCCAGTAGTATCGGCGCCGACTCCTACGAGCAGTACTTC.